The rows below give T cell receptor beta chains drawn from one sample of a study of T cell responses to AZD1222 COVID-19 vaccine. Clones were read by immunoSEQ multiplex PCR, and TCRdb kept only the in-frame ones, dropping some. This table holds about 130,000 clones, 85% to 90% found once. This material consisted of peripheral blood, taken on day 0 of AZD1222 vaccination. The source of these receptors is an adult in good health. Both conserved end residues are part of each CDR3. Fields, in order: V gene, clone size, D gene, J gene, CDR3 protein, CDR3 DNA. D genes are given only for firm matches. Only some rows state a clone size, as once, few, many or a class for expanded clones.

>TRBV5-1|-|-|TRBJ1-1
CASRPDYTEAFF
TGCGCCAGCAGGCCAGACTACACTGAAGCTTTCTTT
>TRBV11-2|-|-|TRBJ2-7
CASSLGTWGEQYF
TGTGCCAGCAGCTTAGGTACCTGGGGCGAGCAGTACTTC
>TRBV15|-|TRBD1|TRBJ2-1
CATSDPGQGYAEQFF
TGTGCCACCAGCGATCCGGGACAGGGTTATGCTGAGCAGTTCTTC
>TRBV18|-|-|TRBJ2-5
CASSPNLMGLGETQYF
TGTGCCAGCTCACCTAACTTAATGGGTTTAGGAGAGACCCAGTACTTC
>TRBV5-1|-|-|TRBJ2-2
CASSLRRGITNTGELFF
TGCGCCAGCAGCTTACGTCGGGGGATAACGAACACCGGGGAGCTGTTTTTT
>TRBV28|-|-|TRBJ1-5
CASSLYVDGNQPQHF
TGTGCCAGCAGTTTATATGTGGACGGCAATCAGCCCCAGCATTTT
>TRBV5-6|-|-|TRBJ1-1
CASSYRWGDTEAFF
TGTGCCAGCAGCTACAGGTGGGGAGACACTGAAGCTTTCTTT
>TRBV11-1|-|-|TRBJ1-6
CASSLKGSDNSPLHF
TGTGCCAGCAGCTTAAAGGGTTCCGATAATTCACCCCTCCACTTT
>TRBV7-9|-|-|TRBJ2-2
CASSLDFQGSGELFF
TGTGCCAGCAGCTTAGATTTTCAGGGGTCCGGGGAGCTGTTTTTT
>TRBV27|-|TRBD1|TRBJ2-3
CASSFLDRGIDTQYF
TGTGCCAGCAGTTTTTTGGACAGGGGGATAGATACGCAGTATTTT
>TRBV7-7|-|-|TRBJ1-3
CASSLALDGGNTIYF
TGTGCTAGCAGCTTAGCGCTGGACGGGGGAAACACCATATATTTT
>TRBV3-1/TRBV3-2|-|-|TRBJ1-2
CASSPRGAYGYTF
TGTGCCAGCAGCCCGCGGGGGGCTTATGGCTACACCTTC
>TRBV10-3|-|-|TRBJ2-5
CAISGGERETQYF
TGTGCCATCAGTGGTGGAGAAAGGGAGACCCAGTACTTC
>TRBV7-2|-|-|TRBJ2-3
CASSSPGLEIRNTQYF
TGTGCCAGCAGCTCTCCAGGGTTAGAAATTAGAAATACGCAGTATTTT
>TRBV6-4|once|-|TRBJ2-2
CASSESGETGELFF
TGTGCCAGCAGTGAGAGCGGTGAGACCGGGGAGCTGTTTTTT
>TRBV9|-|-|TRBJ1-5
CASSVGGVQPQHF
TGTGCCAGCAGCGTAGGAGGGGTTCAGCCCCAGCATTTT
>TRBV3-1/TRBV3-2|-|-|TRBJ1-6
CASSHTPWRAPLHF
TGTGCCAGCAGCCATACGCCGTGGAGGGCACCCCTCCACTTT
>TRBV12-3/TRBV12-4|-|-|TRBJ1-2
CASTLILGGYTF
TGTGCCAGCACCCTGATCCTTGGGGGCTACACCTTC
>TRBV28|-|-|TRBJ2-7
CASRRPGSEQYF
TGTGCCAGCCGCCGGCCGGGCAGCGAGCAGTACTTC
>TRBV15|-|TRBD1|TRBJ1-4
CATSRNDRGGEKLFF
TGTGCCACCAGCAGAAATGACAGGGGAGGGGAAAAACTGTTTTTT
>TRBV20-1|-|TRBD2|TRBJ2-5
CSASTGLAGGKQETQYF
TGCAGTGCTAGTACGGGACTAGCGGGGGGTAAACAAGAGACCCAGTACTTC
>TRBV11-3|once|TRBD2|TRBJ2-5
CASSLDGGTLETQYF
TGTGCCAGCAGCTTAGACGGGGGGACCCTAGAGACCCAGTACTTC
>TRBV13|-|-|TRBJ1-1
CASSPLANTEAFF
TGTGCCAGCAGCCCCTTGGCCAACACTGAAGCTTTCTTT
>TRBV7-9|few|-|TRBJ1-5
CASSPQGQGQKDQPQHF
TGTGCCAGCAGCCCCCAAGGCCAGGGACAAAAAGATCAGCCCCAGCATTTT
>TRBV6-2/TRBV6-3|-|-|TRBJ2-5
CASSSWEETQYF
TGTGCCAGCAGTTCCTGGGAAGAGACCCAGTACTTC
>TRBV5-1|-|-|TRBJ2-2
CASSFGVFDTGELFF
TGCGCCAGCAGCTTCGGGGTGTTTGACACCGGGGAGCTGTTTTTT
>TRBV2|-|TRBD1|TRBJ1-2
CASSPAGGGYGYTF
TGTGCCAGCAGCCCCGCAGGGGGCGGCTATGGCTACACCTTC
>TRBV6-5|few|-|TRBJ1-2
CASSYSAGGGYGYTF
TGTGCCAGCAGTTACTCGGCCGGGGGCGGCTATGGCTACACCTTC
>TRBV6-5|-|-|TRBJ1-2
CASSPGSGYGYTF
TGTGCCAGCAGTCCCGGATCCGGCTATGGCTACACCTTC
>TRBV6-5|-|TRBD1|TRBJ1-5
CASSRGQGGNQPQHF
TGTGCCAGCAGTCGAGGACAGGGTGGCAATCAGCCCCAGCATTTT
>TRBV7-2|-|-|TRBJ2-1
CASSFTDGYNEQFF
TGTGCCAGCAGCTTTACGGACGGTTACAATGAGCAGTTCTTC